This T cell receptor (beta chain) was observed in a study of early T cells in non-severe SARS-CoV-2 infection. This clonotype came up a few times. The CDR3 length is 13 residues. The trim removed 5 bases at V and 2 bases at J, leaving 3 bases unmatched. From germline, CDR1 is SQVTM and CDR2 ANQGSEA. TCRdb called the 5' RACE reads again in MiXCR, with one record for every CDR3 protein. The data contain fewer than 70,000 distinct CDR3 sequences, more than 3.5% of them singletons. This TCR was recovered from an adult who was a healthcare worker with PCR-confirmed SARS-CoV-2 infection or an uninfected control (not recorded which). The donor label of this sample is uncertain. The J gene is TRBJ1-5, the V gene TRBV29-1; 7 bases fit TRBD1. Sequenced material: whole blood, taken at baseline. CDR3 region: CSVRTGGNQPQHF. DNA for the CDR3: TGCAGCGTTAGAACAGGGGGCAATCAGCCCCAGCATTTT. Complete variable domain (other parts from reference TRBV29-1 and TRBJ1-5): SAVISQKPSRDICQRGTSLTIQCQVDSQVTMMFWYRQQPGQSLTLIATANQGSEATYESGFVIDKFPISRPNLTFSTLTVSNMSPEDSSIYLCSVRTGGNQPQHFGDGTRLSIL.